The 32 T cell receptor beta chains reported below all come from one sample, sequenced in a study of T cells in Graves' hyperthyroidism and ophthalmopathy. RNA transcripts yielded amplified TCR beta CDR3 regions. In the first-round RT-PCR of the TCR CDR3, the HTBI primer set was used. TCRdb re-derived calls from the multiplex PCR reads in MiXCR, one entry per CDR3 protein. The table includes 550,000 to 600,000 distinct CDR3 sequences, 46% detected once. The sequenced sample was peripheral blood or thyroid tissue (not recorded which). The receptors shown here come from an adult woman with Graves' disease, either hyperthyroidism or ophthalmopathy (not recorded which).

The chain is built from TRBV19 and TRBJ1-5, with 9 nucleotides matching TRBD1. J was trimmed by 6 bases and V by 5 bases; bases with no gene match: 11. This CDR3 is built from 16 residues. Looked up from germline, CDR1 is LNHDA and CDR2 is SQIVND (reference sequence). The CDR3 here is CASSLWGQGVIQPQHF. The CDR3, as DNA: TGTGCCAGTAGTTTGTGGGGACAGGGAGTGATTCAGCCCCAGCATTTT.

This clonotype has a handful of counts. CDR3 residues: CSARRGNTIYF. The CDR3 bases are TGCAGTGCTAGAAGGGGGAACACCATATATTTT. The gene calls are TRBV20-1 and TRBJ1-3; a possible D gene is TRBD1 (6 bases). This CDR3 spans 11 amino acids. Trimming removed 2 bases from V and 7 bases from J, with 6 bases in between. CDR1 DFQATT and CDR2 SNEGSKA come from the germline V gene (reference sequence).

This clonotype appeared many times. CDR3 residues: CASSTDRATYEQYF. In nucleotides, the CDR3 is TGTGCCAGCAGCACCGACAGGGCAACCTACGAGCAGTACTTC. This chain links TRBV6-1 with TRBJ2-7; 7 bases are a match to TRBD1. With 6 bases clipped from V and 2 bases from J, the junction kept 7 bases outside the gene matches. The CDR3 totals 14 residues. The germline V gene has CDR1 MNHNS and CDR2 SASEGT.

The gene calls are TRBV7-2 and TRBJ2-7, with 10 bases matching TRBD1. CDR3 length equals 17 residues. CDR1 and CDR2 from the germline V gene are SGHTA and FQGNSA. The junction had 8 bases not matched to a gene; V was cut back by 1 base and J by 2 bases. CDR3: CASSLGQGQGIAYEQYF. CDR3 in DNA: TGTGCCAGCAGCTTAGGCCAGGGACAGGGGATCGCCTACGAGCAGTACTTC.

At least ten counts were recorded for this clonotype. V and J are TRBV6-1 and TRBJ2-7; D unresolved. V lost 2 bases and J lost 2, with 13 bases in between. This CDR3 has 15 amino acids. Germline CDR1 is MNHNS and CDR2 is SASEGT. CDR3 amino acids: CASSENSRPTYEQYF. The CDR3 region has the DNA TGTGCCAGCAGTGAAAATTCCAGACCCACCTACGAGCAGTACTTC.

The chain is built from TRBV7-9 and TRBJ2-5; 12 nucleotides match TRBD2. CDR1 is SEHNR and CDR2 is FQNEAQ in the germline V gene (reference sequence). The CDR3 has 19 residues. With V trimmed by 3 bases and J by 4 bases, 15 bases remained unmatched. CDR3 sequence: CASSFVRLAGGGVLETQYF. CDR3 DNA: TGTGCCAGCAGCTTCGTGCGGCTAGCGGGAGGGGGGGTCCTAGAGACCCAGTACTTC.

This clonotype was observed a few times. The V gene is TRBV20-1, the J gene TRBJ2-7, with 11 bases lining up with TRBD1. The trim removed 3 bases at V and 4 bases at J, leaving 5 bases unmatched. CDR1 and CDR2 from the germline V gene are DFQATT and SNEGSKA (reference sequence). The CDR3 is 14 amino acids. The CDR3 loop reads CSASSDRGRYEQYF. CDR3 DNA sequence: TGCAGTGCTAGTTCGGACAGGGGGCGTTACGAGCAGTACTTC.

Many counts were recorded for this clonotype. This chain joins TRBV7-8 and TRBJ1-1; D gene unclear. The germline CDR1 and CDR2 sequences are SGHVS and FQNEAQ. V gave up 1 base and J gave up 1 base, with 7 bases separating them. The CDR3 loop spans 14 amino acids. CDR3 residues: CASSLDWGNTEAFF. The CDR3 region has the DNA TGTGCCAGCAGCTTAGATTGGGGGAACACTGAAGCTTTCTTT.

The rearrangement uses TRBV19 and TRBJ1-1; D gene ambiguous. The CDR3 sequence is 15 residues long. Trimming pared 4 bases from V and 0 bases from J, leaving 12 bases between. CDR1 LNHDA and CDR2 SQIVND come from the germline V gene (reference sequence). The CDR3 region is CASSSSGAMNTEAFF. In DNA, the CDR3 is TGTGCCAGTAGTAGCTCTGGAGCCATGAACACTGAAGCTTTCTTT.

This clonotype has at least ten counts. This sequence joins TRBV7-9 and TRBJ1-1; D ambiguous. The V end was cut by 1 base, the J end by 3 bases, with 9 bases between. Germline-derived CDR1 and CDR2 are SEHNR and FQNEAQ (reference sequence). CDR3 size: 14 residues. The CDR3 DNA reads TGTGCCAGCAGCTTAGATCGGGGATACACTGAAGCTTTCTTT. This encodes CASSLDRGYTEAFF.

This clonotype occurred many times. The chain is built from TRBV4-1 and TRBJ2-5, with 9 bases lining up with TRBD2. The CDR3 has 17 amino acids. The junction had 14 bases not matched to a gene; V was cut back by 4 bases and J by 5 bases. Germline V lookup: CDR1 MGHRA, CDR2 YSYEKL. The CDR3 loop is CASSPSGFSGSRETQYF. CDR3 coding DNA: TGCGCCAGCAGCCCTTCTGGGTTTAGCGGGAGTCGCGAGACCCAGTACTTC.

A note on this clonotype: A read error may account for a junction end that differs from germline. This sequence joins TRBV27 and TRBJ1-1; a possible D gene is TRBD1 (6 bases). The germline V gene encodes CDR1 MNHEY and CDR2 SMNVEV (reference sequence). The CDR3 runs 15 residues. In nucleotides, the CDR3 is TGTGCCAGCAGTCTAGGGGTGACAGGCAACACTGAAGCTTCCTTT. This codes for CASSLGVTGNTEASF.

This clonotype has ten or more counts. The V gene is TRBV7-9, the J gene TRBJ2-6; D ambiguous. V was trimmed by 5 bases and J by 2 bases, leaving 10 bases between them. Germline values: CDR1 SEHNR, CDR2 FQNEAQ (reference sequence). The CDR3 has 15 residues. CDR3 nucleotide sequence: TGTGCCAGCAGCCCCCCTGCTGCTGGGGCCAACGTCCTGACTTTC. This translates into CASSPPAAGANVLTF. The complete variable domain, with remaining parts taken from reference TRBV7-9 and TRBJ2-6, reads DTGVSQNPRHKITKRGQNVTFRCDPISEHNRLYWYRQTLGQGPEFLTYFQNEAQLEKSRLLSDRFSAERPKGSFSTLEIQRTEQGDSAMYLCASSPPAAGANVLTFGAGSRLTVL.

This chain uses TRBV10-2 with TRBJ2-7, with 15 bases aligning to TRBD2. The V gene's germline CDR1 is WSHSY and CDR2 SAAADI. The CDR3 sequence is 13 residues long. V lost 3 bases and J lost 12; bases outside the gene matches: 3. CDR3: CASSDGLAGGLYF. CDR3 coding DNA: TGCGCCAGCAGTGATGGACTAGCGGGAGGGTTGTACTTC.

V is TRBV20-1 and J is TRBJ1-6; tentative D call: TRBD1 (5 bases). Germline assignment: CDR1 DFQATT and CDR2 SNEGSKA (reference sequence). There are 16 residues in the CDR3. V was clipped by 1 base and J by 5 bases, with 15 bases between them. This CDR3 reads CSARVLGGPHNSPLHF. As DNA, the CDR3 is TGCAGTGCTAGAGTGTTGGGGGGACCGCATAATTCACCCCTCCACTTT.

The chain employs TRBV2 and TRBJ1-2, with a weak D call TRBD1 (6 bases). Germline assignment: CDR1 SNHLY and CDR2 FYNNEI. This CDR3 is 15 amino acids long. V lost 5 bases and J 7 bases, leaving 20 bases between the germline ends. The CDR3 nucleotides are TGTGCCAGCAGTTCCCATTACCGGGACATCCGTGGCTACACCTTC. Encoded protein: CASSSHYRDIRGYTF.

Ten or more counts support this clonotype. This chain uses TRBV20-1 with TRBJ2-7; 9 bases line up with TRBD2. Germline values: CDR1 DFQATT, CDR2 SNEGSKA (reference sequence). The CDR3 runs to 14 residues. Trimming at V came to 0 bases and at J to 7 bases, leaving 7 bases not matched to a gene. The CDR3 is CSARDYRGRVEQYF. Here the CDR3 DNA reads TGCAGTGCTAGAGATTATCGCGGGAGGGTAGAGCAGTACTTC.

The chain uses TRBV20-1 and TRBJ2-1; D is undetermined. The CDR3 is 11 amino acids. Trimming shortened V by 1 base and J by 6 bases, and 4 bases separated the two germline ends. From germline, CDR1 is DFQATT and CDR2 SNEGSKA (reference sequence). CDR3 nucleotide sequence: TGCAGTGCTAGAGTGGCCAATGAGCAGTTCTTC. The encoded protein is CSARVANEQFF.

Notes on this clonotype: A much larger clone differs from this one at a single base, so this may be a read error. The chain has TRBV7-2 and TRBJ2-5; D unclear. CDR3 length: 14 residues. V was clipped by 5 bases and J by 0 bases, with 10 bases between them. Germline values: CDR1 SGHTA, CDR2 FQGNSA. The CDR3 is CASSPPGHQETQYF. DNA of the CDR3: TGTGCCAGCAGCCCCCCCGGGCACCAAGAGACCCAGTACTTC.

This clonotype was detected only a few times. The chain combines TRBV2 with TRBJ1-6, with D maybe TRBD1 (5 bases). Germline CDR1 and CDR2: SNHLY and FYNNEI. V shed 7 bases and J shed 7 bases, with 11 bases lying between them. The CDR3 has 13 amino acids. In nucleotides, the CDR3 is TGTGCCAGCATGGGGCAGTCGAATTCACCCCTCCACTTT. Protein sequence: CASMGQSNSPLHF.

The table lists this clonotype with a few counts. The CDR3 loop reads CASTLTGAAYEQYF. In nucleotides, the CDR3 is TGTGCCAGCACCCTAACCGGGGCCGCCTACGAGCAGTACTTC. The V call is TRBV28, the J call TRBJ2-7, with D perhaps given as TRBD1 or TRBD2 (5 bases each). The CDR3 is made up of 14 amino acids. Trimming removed 7 bases from V and 2 bases from J, with 15 bases in between. The germline CDR1 and CDR2 sequences are MDHEN and SYDVKM.

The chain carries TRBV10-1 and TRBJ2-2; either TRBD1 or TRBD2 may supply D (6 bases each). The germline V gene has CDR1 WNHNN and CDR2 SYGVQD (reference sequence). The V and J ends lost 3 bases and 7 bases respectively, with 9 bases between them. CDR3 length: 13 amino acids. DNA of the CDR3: TGCGCCAGCAGTGACGGGGGACACGGGGAGCTGTTTTTT. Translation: CASSDGGHGELFF.

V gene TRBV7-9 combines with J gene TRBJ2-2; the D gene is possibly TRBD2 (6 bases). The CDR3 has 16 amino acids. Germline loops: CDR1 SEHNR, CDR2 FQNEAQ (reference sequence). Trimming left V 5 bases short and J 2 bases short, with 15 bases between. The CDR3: CASSGGGGRNTGELFF. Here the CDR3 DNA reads TGTGCCAGCAGCGGCGGCGGAGGGCGCAACACCGGGGAGCTGTTTTTT.

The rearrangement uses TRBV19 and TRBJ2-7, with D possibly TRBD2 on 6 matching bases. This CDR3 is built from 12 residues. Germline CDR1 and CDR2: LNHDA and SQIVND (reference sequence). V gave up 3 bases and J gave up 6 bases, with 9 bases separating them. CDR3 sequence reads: CASSMGGREQYF. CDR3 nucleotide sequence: TGTGCCAGTAGTATGGGGGGTCGCGAGCAGTACTTC.

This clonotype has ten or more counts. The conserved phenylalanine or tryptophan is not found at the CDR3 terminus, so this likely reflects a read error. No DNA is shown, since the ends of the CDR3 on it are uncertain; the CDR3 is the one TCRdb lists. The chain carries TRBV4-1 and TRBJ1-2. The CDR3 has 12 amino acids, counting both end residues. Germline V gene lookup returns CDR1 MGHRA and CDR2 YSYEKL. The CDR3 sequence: CASSQASTAFSL.

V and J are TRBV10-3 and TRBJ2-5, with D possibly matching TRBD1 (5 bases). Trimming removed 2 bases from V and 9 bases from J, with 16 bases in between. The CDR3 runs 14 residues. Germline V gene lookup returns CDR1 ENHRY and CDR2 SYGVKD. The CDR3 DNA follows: TGTGCCATCAGTGAGGGTAGGGGTACTCAGCCCCAGTACTTC. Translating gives CAISEGRGTQPQYF.

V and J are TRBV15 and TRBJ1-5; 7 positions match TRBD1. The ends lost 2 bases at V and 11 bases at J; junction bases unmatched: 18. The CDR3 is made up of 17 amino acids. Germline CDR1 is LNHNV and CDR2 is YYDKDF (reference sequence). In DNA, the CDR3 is TGTGCCACCAGCAGAACCAAACAGGGGTTCGGGCAGGAGACCCAGCATTTT. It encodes CATSRTKQGFGQETQHF.

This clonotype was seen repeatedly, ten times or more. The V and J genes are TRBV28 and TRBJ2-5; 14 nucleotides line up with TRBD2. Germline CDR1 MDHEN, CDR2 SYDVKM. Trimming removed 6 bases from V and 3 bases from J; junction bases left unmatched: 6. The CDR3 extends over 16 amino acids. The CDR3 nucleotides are TGTGCCAGCAGCCCACCGGGACTAGCGGGAGAAGAGACCCAGTACTTC. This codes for CASSPPGLAGEETQYF.

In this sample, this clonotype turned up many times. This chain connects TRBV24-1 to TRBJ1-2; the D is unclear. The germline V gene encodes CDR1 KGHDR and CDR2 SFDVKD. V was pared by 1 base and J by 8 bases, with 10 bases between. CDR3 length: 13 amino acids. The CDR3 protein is CATSDLRSTGYTF. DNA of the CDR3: TGTGCCACCAGTGATTTAAGGTCGACAGGCTACACCTTC.

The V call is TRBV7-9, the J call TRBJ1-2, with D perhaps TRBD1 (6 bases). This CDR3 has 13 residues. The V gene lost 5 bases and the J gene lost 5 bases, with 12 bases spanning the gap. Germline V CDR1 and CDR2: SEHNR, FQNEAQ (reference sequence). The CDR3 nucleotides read TGTGCCAGCAGCCATCGGACAGTTTATGGCTACACCTTC. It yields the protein CASSHRTVYGYTF.

The CDR3 spells CASSQRHLNTQYF. The CDR3 nucleotides are TGTGCCAGCAGCCAGAGACACCTTAATACGCAGTATTTT. This chain links TRBV7-9 with TRBJ2-3; no firm D call. This CDR3 spans 13 amino acids. The V gene's germline CDR1 is SEHNR and CDR2 FQNEAQ (reference sequence). Trimming cost V 5 bases and J 7 bases, with 13 bases left between them.

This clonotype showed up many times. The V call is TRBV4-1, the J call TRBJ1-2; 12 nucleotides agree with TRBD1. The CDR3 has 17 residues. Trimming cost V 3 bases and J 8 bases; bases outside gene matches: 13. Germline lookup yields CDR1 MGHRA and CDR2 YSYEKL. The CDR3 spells CASSQTPGQGARLGYTF. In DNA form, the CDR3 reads TGCGCCAGCAGCCAGACTCCGGGACAGGGGGCTCGTTTGGGCTACACCTTC.